This T cell receptor (beta chain) derives from a study of shared clonotypes between healthy human individuals (TCRdb year 2020). About the investigation overall: Three men and a couple of women, aged 18 to 49 years, made up the cohort. Between about 0.94 and 8.9 billion PBMCs per donor were obtained by leukapheresis. To estimate repertoire size and how much clonotypes are shared between individuals, the study performed deep sequencing of blood TCR repertoires from a handful of healthy adults. For each donor, three plates each were used for CD4 naive and CD4 memory, two plates were used for CD8 naive, and one plate was used for CD8 memory. Libraries were prepared and TCR repertoires were sequenced by different laboratories using diverse techniques, in order to increase sequencing depth and limit assay-specific biases.

Remarks on this clone: The clone's antigen remains unknown. Within one base of it there is no much larger clone, and no base qualities were kept.

Using the deep immunoSEQ assay, TCR CDR3 regions were amplified from genomic DNA by multiplex PCR. For each cell subset, the extracted genomic DNA was distributed evenly across all wells of several immunoSEQ 96-well plates, and each plate served as one replicate. For sorted subsets, roughly 190 ng of genomic DNA, equivalent to around 29,000 T cell genomes, went into each replicate PCR. Purified libraries were quantified with a Qubit 3.0 fluorometer, sized on a Bioanalyzer 2100, and re-quantified with the KAPA Library Quantification kit. Every immunoSEQ 96-well plate was sequenced on a separate single-read 150-cycle Illumina NextSeq 550 flow cell. On the study's bioinformatics: The immunoSEQ output contained only junctional sequences without quality scores, so filtering could not match that applied to full-length reads. Sequences were annotated with PyIR, a Python wrapper for IgBLAST v1.9, and V/J genes and CDR3 were assigned using IMGT germline references. Reads with weak V/J assignments (E-value above 1e-6), missing CDR3, stop codons, out-of-frame junctions, or ambiguous translated residues were removed. V3J clonotypes were defined by identical inferred V gene, J gene, and CDR3 amino acid sequence. The percentage overlap between two repertoires was calculated by dividing the number of shared unique clonotypes by the size of the smaller repertoire. Repertoire richness was assessed with RTK rarefaction, the Chao1 estimator, and Recon v2.1 estimates of unobserved clonotypes. For all TCRbeta clonotypes obtained by the gDNA method from a few donors, generation probabilities were computed with OLGA. The source is immuneACCESS, and TCRdb retained only in-frame sequences with V and J called. Part of the clones is not carried over; for the studies checked, unresolved V genes explain less than half of this, and the remainder is unexplained. The V and J calls and the clone size are those of that table, but D and trimming were determined from the DNA. The sample table contains around 2,100,000 clones; only one count was recorded for about 95% of them. In total, the top ten clones hold 0.95% to 1.5% of the sample.

What the research found in general, with its limitations: Larger estimated clonotype richness was generally found for naive subsets than for memory subsets. Compared with non-shared clonotypes, the clonotypes found in all four sorted-subset donors had higher generation probabilities. Incomplete sequencing was indicated by rarefaction of sorted-subset datasets, despite the large sequencing depth. Pairwise subsampling led to the expectation that sequencing depth would affect the degree of clonotype sharing among donors. Across a few donors, around 5% of naive CD4, 3% to 4% of naive CD8, around 2.1% of memory CD4, and about 0.4% of memory CD8 clonotypes were shared. Sampling was restricted to blood, and TCR repertoires in tissue are likely to differ from TCR repertoires in blood. Because the study included only a small number of donors, the genetic and exposure-history diversity represented was limited.

For the CD8 naive samples, CD45RO-negative cells were positively selected for CCR7, yielding a CD45RA+CCR7+ population from which TemRA cells were excluded. Healthy HIV-negative adults with no recently reported acute infections or vaccinations were included as donors. Every donor was a Caucasian adult residing in Nashville, Tennessee, USA. Blood was collected by leukapheresis, and PBMCs were isolated by Ficoll-Histopaque density gradient centrifugation and then cryopreserved in liquid nitrogen vapor phase. Analytical flow cytometry was used to check the purity and quantity of each magnetically sorted T cell population. Genomic DNA was isolated from every sorted fraction and measured by UV absorbance on a Nanodrop 2000c. The CDR3 contains 12 residues, cysteine and phenylalanine counted. The only DNA kept is the CDR3, 36 bases in frame from the first base. V loses 2 bases, J loses 6 bases, and the germline ends lie 6 bases apart. Based on the germline V gene (reference sequence), the CDR1 and CDR2 sequences are SGHAT and FQDESV.

The sample taken for sequencing was naive CD8+ T cells sorted from blood. The intended sense of this specimen's cell subset or site label: CD45RA+CCR7+. Recombination connected TRBV11-1 to TRBJ2-3; confidence is insufficient to name the D gene. The sequence came from a man aged 18 to 30 in good health. The CDR3 reads CASSLLADTQYF. The sequenced DNA is TGTGCCAGCAGCTTATTGGCGGATACGCAGTATTTT.